Sequencing of this TCR beta chain was carried out in a study of T cell responses to AZD1222 COVID-19 vaccine. Study observations and caveats: There were vaccine-associated CD4 TCRs across spike, dominant at 160-218 and 743-854.

The CDR3 loop spans 13 amino acids. Germline V gene data show CDR1 as MNHEY and CDR2 as SMNVEV (reference sequence). The ends were cut back, 3 bases at V and 7 bases at J, with 9 bases in the middle. With regard to this clone: Its target is not known.

Measured with immunoSEQ multiplex PCR; TCRdb has only the in-frame clones, and not every one. The sample has some 86,000 clones, approximately 80% seen once. The sequencing used peripheral blood, collected on day 0 of AZD1222 vaccination. The TCR sequence derives from an adult in good health. The gene calls are TRBV27 and TRBJ2-2, with D possibly TRBD1 on 5 matching bases. The chain's CDR3 is CASSFRAGGELFF. The CDR3 DNA is TGTGCCAGCAGTTTCAGGGCTGGCGGGGAGCTGTTTTTT.